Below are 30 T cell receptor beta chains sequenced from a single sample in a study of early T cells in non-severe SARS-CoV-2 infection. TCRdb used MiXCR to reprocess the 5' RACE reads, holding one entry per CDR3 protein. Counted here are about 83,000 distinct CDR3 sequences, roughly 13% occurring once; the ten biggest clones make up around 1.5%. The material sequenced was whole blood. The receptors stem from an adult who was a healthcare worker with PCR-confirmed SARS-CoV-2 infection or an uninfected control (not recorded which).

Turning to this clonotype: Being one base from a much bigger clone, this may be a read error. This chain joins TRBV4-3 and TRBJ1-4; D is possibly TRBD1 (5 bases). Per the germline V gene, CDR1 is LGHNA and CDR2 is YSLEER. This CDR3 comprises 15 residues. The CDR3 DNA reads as TGCGCCAGCAGCCAAGATGGGGGAACTAAAGAAAAACTGTTTTTT. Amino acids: CASSQDGGTKEKLFF.

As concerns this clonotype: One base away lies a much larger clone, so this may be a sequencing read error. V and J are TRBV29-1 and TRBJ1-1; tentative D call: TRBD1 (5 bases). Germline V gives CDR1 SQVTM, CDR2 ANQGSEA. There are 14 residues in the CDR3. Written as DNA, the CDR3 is TGCAGCGCTGAATCATTGGCAGGGAGAGACGAAGCTTTCTTT. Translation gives CSAESLAGRDEAFF. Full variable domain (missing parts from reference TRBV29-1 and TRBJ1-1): SAVISQKPSRDICQRGTSLTIQCQVDSQVTMMFWYRQQPGQSLTLIATANQGSEATYESGFVIDKFPISRPNLTFSTLTVSNMSPEDSSIYLCSAESLAGRDEAFFGQGTRLTVV.

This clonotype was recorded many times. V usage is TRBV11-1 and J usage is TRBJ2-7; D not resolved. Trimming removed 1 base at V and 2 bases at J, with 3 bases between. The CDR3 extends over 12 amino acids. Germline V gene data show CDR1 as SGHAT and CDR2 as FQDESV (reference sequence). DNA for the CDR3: TGTGCCAGCAGCTTAGACACCTACGAGCAGTACTTC. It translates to CASSLDTYEQYF.

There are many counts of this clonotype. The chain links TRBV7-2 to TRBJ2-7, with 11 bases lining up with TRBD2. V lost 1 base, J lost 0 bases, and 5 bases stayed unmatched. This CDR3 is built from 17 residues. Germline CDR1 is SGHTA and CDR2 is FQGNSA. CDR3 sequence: CASSLGTSGGYSYEQYF. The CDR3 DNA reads TGTGCCAGCAGCTTAGGAACTAGCGGGGGCTACTCCTACGAGCAGTACTTC.

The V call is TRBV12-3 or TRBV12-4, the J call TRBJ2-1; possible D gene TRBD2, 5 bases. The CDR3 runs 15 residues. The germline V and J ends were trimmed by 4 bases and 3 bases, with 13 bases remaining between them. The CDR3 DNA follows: TGTGCCAGCAGTTCTTCACTCGGGATCTACAATGAGCAGTTCTTC. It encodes CASSSSLGIYNEQFF.

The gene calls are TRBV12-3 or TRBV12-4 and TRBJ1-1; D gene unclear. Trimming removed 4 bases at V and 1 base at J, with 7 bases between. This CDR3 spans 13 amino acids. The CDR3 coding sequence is TGTGCCAGCAGTTATGGGGAGAACACTGAAGCTTTCTTT. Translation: CASSYGENTEAFF.

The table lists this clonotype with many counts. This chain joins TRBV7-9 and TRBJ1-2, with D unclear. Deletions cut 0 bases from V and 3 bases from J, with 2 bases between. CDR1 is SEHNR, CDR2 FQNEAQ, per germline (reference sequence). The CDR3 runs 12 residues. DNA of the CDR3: TGTGCCAGCAGCTTAGCGGACTATGGCTACACCTTC. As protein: CASSLADYGYTF.

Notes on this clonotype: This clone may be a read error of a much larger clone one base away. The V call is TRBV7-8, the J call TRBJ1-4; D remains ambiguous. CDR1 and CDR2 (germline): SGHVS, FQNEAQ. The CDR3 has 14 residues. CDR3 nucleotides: TGTGCCAGCAGCATGACACCCAAGGATGAAAAACCGTTTTTT. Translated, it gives CASSMTPKDEKPFF.

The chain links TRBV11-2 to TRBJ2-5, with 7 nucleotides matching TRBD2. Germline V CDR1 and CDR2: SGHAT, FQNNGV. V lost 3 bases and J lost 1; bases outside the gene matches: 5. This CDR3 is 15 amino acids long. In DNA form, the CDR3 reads TGTGCCAGCAGCTTGAGACTAGCCTCCCAAGAGACCCAGTACTTC. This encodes CASSLRLASQETQYF.

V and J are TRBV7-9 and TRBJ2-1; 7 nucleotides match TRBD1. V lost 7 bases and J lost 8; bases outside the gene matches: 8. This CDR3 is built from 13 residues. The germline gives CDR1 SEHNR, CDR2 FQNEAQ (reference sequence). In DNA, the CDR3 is TGTGCCAGCACCTCAGGGGGAGAGGATGAGCAGTTCTTC. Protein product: CASTSGGEDEQFF.

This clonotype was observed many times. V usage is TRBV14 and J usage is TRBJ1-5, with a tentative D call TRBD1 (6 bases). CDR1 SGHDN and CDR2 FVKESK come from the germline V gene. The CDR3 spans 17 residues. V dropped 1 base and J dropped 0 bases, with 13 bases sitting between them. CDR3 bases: TGTGCCAGCAGCCAAGCTGCAGGGGTATATAGCAATCAGCCCCAGCATTTT. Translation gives CASSQAAGVYSNQPQHF.

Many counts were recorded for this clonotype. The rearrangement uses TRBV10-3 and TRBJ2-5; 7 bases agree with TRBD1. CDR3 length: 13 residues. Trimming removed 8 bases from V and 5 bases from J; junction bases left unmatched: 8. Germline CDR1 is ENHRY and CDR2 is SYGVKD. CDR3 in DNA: TGTGCCATCGGCCCGACAGGGAGCGAGACCCAGTACTTC. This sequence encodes CAIGPTGSETQYF.

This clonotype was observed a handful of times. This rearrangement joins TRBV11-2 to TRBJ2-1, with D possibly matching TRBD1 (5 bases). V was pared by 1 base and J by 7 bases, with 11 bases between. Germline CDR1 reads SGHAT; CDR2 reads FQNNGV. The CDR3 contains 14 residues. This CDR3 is CASSLVAAGNEQFF. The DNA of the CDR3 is TGTGCCAGCAGCTTAGTCGCGGCAGGGAATGAGCAGTTCTTC.

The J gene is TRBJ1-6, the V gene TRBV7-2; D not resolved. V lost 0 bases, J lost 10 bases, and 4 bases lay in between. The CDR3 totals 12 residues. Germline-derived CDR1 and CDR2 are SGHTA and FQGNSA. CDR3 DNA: TGTGCCAGCAGCTTAGCGGGCTCACCCCTCCACTTT. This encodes CASSLAGSPLHF. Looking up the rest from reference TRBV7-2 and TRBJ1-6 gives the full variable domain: GAGVSQSPSNKVTEKGKDVELRCDPISGHTALYWYRQSLGQGLEFLIYFQGNSAPDKSGLPSDRFSAERTGGSVSTLTIQRTQQEDSAVYLCASSLAGSPLHFGNGTRLTVT.

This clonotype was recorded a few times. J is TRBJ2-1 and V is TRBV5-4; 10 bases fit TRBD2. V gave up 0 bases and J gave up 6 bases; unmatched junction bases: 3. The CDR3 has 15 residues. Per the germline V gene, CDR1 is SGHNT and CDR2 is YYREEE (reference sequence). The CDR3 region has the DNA TGTGCCAGCAGCTTGGTACAGCGGGGGGGCAATGAGCAGTTCTTC. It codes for CASSLVQRGGNEQFF.

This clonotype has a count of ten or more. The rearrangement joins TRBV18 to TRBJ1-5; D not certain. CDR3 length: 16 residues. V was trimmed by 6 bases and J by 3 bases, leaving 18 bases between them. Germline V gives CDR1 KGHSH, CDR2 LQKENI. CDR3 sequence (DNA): TGTGCCAGCTCGCAAGGTAGAGGTATCAACAATCAGCCCCAGCATTTT. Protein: CASSQGRGINNQPQHF.

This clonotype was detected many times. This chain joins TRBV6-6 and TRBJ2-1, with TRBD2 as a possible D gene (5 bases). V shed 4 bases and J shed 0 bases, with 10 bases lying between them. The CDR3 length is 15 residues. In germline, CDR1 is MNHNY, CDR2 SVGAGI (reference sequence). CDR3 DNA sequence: TGTGCCAGCAGTTTCCCCGGGGTCTCCTACAATGAGCAGTTCTTC. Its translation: CASSFPGVSYNEQFF.

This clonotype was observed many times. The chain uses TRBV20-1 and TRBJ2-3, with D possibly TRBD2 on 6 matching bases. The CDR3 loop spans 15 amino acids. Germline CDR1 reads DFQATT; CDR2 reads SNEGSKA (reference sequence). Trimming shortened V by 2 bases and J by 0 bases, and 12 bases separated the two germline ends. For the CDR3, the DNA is TGCAGTGCTAGACCAAAGCGGGCTAGCACAGATACGCAGTATTTT. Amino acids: CSARPKRASTDTQYF.

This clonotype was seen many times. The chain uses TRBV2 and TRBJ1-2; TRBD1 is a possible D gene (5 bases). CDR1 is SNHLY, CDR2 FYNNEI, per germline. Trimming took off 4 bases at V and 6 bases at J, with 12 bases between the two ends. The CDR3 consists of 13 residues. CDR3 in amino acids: CASSGAGQNGYTF. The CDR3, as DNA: TGTGCCAGCAGTGGAGCGGGGCAAAATGGCTACACCTTC.

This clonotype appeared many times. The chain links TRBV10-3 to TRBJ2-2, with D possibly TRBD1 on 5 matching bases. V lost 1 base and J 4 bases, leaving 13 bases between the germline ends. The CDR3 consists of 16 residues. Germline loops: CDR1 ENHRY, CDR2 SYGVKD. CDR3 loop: CAISEFDSGSTGELFF. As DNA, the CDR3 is TGTGCCATCAGTGAGTTCGATTCAGGGTCCACCGGGGAGCTGTTTTTT.

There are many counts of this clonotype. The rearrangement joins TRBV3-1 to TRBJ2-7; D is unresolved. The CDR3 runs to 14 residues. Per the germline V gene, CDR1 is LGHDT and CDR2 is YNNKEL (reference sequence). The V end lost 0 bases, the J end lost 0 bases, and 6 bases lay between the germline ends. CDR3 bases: TGTGCCAGCAGCCAAGATCAGAGCTCCTACGAGCAGTACTTC. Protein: CASSQDQSSYEQYF.

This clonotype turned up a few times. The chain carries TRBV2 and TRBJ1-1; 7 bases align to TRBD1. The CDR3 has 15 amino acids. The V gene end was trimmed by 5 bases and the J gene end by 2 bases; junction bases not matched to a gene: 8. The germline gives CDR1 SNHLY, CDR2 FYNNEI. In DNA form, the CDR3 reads TGTGCCAGCAGTTACTACGGACAGGCCAACACTGAAGCTTTCTTT. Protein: CASSYYGQANTEAFF.

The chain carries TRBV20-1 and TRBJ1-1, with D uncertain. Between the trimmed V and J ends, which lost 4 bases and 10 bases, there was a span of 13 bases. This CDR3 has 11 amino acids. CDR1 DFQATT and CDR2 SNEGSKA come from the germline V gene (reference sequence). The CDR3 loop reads CSATLLEAAFF. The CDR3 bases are TGCAGTGCTACACTCTTGGAGGCAGCTTTCTTT.

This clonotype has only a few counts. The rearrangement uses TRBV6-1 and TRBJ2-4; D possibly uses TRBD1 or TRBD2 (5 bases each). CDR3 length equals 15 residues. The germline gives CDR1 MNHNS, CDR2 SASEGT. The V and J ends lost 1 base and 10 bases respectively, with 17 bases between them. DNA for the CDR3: TGTGCCAGCAGTGAAGGGGGGTCCATCGTGGGGATTCAGTACTTC. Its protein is CASSEGGSIVGIQYF.

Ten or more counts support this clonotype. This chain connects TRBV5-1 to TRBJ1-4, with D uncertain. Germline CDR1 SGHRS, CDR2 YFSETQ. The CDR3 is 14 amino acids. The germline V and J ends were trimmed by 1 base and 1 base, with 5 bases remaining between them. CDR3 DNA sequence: TGCGCCAGCAGCTTGACGGGAACTAATGAAAAACTGTTTTTT. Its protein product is CASSLTGTNEKLFF.

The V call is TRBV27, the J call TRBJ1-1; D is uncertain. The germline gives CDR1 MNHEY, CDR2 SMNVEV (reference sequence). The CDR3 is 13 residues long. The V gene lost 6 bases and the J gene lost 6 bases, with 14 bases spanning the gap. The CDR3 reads CASSPVGWAEAFF. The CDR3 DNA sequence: TGTGCCAGCAGCCCGGTGGGATGGGCTGAAGCTTTCTTT.

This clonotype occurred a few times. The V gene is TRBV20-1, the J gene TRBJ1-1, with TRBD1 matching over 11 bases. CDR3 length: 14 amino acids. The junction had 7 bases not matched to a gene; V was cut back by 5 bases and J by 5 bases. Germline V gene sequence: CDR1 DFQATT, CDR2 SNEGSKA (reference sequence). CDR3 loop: CSAERTGGWTEAFF. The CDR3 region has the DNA TGCAGTGCTGAAAGGACAGGGGGCTGGACTGAAGCTTTCTTT.

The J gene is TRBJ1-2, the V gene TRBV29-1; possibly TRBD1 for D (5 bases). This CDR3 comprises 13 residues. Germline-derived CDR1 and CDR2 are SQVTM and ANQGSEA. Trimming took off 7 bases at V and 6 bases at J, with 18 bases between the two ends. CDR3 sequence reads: CSASLGVADGYTF. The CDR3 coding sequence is TGCAGCGCGAGCCTGGGGGTTGCGGATGGCTACACCTTC.

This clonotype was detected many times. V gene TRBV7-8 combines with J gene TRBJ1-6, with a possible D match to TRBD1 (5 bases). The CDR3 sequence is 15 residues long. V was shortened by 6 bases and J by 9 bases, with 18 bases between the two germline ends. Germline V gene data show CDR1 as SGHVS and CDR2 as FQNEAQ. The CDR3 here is CASSPIQGPSSPLHF. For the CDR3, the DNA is TGTGCCAGCAGTCCTATCCAGGGTCCAAGTTCACCCCTCCACTTT.

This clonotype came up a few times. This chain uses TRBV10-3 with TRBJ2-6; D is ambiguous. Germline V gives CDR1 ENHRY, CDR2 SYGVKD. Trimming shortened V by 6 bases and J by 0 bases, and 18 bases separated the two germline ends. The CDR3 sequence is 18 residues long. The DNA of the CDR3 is TGTGCCATCAGCTTTCAACGGGCAGCAAACTCTGGGGCCAACGTCCTGACTTTC. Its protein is CAISFQRAANSGANVLTF.